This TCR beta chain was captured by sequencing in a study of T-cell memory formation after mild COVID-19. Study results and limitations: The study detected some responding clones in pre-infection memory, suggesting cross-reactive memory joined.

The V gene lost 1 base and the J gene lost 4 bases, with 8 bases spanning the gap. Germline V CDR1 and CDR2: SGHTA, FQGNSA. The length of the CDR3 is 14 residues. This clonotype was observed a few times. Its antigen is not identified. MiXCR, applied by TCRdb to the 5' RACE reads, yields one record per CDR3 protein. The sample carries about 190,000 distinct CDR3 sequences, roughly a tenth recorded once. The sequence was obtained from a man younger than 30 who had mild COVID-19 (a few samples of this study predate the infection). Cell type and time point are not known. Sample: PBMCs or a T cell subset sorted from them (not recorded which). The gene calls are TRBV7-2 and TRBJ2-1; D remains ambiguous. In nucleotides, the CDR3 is TGTGCCAGCAGCTTAGACCCAGAGTACAATGAGCAGTTCTTC. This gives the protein CASSLDPEYNEQFF. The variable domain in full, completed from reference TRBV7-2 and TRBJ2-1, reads GAGVSQSPSNKVTEKGKDVELRCDPISGHTALYWYRQSLGQGLEFLIYFQGNSAPDKSGLPSDRFSAERTGGSVSTLTIQRTQQEDSAVYLCASSLDPEYNEQFFGPGTRLTVL.